The 26 T cell receptor beta chains below were found in one sample sequenced in a study of T cell responses to AZD1222 COVID-19 vaccine. Clones were sequenced by immunoSEQ multiplex PCR, and TCRdb holds only the in-frame ones, with some missing. Of about 140,000 clones listed, about 89% are singletons. Specimen: peripheral blood, collected 28 days after the second AZD1222 dose. The receptors were gathered from an adult who received the AZD1222 COVID-19 vaccine.

The rearrangement joins TRBV25-1 to TRBJ2-7, with a weak D call TRBD1 (5 bases). The germline gives CDR1 MGHDK, CDR2 SYGVNS. The CDR3 loop spans 12 amino acids. Trimming stripped 3 bases from V and 2 bases from J, with 5 bases between. The DNA for the CDR3 is TGTGCCAGCAGTGAGGGGCCCTACGAGCAGTACTTC. This codes for CASSEGPYEQYF.

V gene TRBV19 combines with J gene TRBJ1-5; 7 nucleotides line up with TRBD1. V gave up 7 bases and J gave up 2 bases; unmatched junction bases: 8. CDR1 and CDR2 (germline): LNHDA, SQIVND (reference sequence). The CDR3 length is 15 residues. CDR3 nucleotide sequence: TGTGCCAGTAATCCAGGACAGGCGGGCAATCAGCCCCAGCATTTT. Its translation: CASNPGQAGNQPQHF.

CDR3 in DNA: TGTGCCAGCAGCCTACGGGGAGTAGGGTCCTACGAGCAGTACTTC. This sequence encodes CASSLRGVGSYEQYF. J is TRBJ2-7 and V is TRBV6-5; perhaps TRBD2 as D (5 bases). Germline CDR1 reads MNHEY; CDR2 reads SVGAGI. Deletions cut 6 bases from V and 1 base from J, with 16 bases between. The CDR3 has 15 amino acids.

The chain employs TRBV7-8 and TRBJ1-1; a possible D gene is TRBD1 (6 bases). Trimming pared 4 bases from V and 1 base from J, leaving 19 bases between. Germline CDR1 SGHVS, CDR2 FQNEAQ. CDR3 size: 17 residues. CDR3 sequence (DNA): TGTGCCAGCAGCTCTCCGGGGGGCGCCACGAGGAACACTGAAGCTTTCTTT. It yields the protein CASSSPGGATRNTEAFF.

CDR3 sequence: CASSGIPSRNNEQFF. The CDR3, as DNA: TGTGCCAGCAGCGGAATCCCTAGCAGAAACAATGAGCAGTTCTTC. The chain couples TRBV7-8 to TRBJ2-1; possibly TRBD2 for D (5 bases). From germline, CDR1 is SGHVS and CDR2 FQNEAQ. V was clipped by 5 bases and J by 5 bases, with 16 bases between them. This CDR3 is built from 15 residues.

The table lists this clone with a few counts. Other DNA sequences from this sample encode an identical CDR3 as well. This rearrangement joins TRBV27 to TRBJ1-3, with 9 bases identical to TRBD1. The CDR3 has 14 amino acids. Looked up from germline, CDR1 is MNHEY and CDR2 is SMNVEV (reference sequence). Trimming took 4 bases from V and 5 from J; bases not matched to a gene: 3. The CDR3 DNA follows: TGTGCCAGCAGTTCAGGGACAGGGCGAAACACCATATATTTT. Its translation is CASSSGTGRNTIYF.

Notes on this clone: The sample has other DNA sequences that encode this CDR3 too. V and J are TRBV6-5 and TRBJ2-7; D is possibly TRBD1 (6 bases). Germline V gene sequence: CDR1 MNHEY, CDR2 SVGAGI. The CDR3 extends over 14 amino acids. Trimming cost V 5 bases and J 0 bases, with 11 bases left between them. CDR3 protein: CASSRTASSYEQYF. The CDR3 coding sequence is TGTGCCAGCAGTCGGACAGCTAGCTCCTACGAGCAGTACTTC.

The chain joins TRBV7-8 to TRBJ2-7, with 9 bases matching TRBD2. J was trimmed by 8 bases and V by 3 bases; bases with no gene match: 20. The CDR3 loop spans 18 amino acids. Germline assignment: CDR1 SGHVS and CDR2 FQNEAQ. As DNA, the CDR3 is TGTGCCAGCAGCTTTAAACTAGCGGGCAACCGAAACCCTACGCAGCAGTACTTC. It is translated as CASSFKLAGNRNPTQQYF.

This clone was seen only once. The CDR3 DNA sequence: TGTGCCAGCATGGCTTTTGAGCAGTTCTTC. Translating gives CASMAFEQFF. The J gene is TRBJ2-1, the V gene TRBV2, with D uncertain. This CDR3 is built from 10 residues. V lost 7 bases to trimming and J lost 9 bases, with 7 bases between them. The germline CDR1 and CDR2 sequences are SNHLY and FYNNEI.

The chain employs TRBV9 and TRBJ2-3, with unresolved D. V lost 6 bases and J lost 5, with 10 bases in between. Germline loops: CDR1 SGDLS, CDR2 YYNGEE. The CDR3 runs 12 residues. The CDR3, as DNA: TGTGCCAGCATGGGTAGTGAAGATACGCAGTATTTT. The encoded protein is CASMGSEDTQYF.

The chain carries TRBV11-2 and TRBJ1-2; D uncertain. The CDR3 runs to 12 residues. Trimming took 4 bases from V and 5 from J, leaving 8 bases between them. CDR1 is SGHAT, CDR2 FQNNGV, per germline. CDR3 nucleotides: TGTGCCAGCAGCTCTATAAGATATGGCTACACCTTC. This encodes CASSSIRYGYTF. The full variable domain, rest sourced from reference TRBV11-2 and TRBJ1-2, is EAGVAQSPRYKIIEKRQSVAFWCNPISGHATLYWYQQILGQGPKLLIQFQNNGVVDDSQLPKDRFSAERLKGVDSTLKIQPAKLEDSAVYLCASSSIRYGYTFGSGTRLTVV.

The rearrangement links TRBV9 to TRBJ1-2; 8 bases are a match to TRBD1. The CDR3 extends over 13 amino acids. Germline V gives CDR1 SGDLS, CDR2 YYNGEE. With V trimmed by 2 bases and J by 5 bases, 2 bases remained unmatched. The CDR3 protein is CASSVRQGYGYTF. CDR3 DNA sequence: TGTGCCAGCAGCGTCAGACAGGGGTATGGCTACACCTTC.

The chain couples TRBV6-5 to TRBJ1-5; D is ambiguous. The germline CDR1 and CDR2 sequences are MNHEY and SVGAGI. CDR3 size: 15 residues. V gave up 7 bases and J gave up 0 bases, with 13 bases separating them. CDR3 residues: CASTPDVFSNQPQHF. CDR3 DNA: TGTGCCAGCACCCCGGACGTCTTTAGCAATCAGCCCCAGCATTTT.

The rearrangement joins TRBV7-3 to TRBJ1-6, with 9 bases matching TRBD1. Germline loops: CDR1 SGHTA, CDR2 FQGTGA. J gave up 9 bases and V 2 bases, and 5 bases lay outside the gene matches. CDR3 length: 15 amino acids. The CDR3 DNA reads as TGTGCCAGCAGCTTAGGGACAGGGTTTACTTCACCCCTCCACTTT. Its protein product is CASSLGTGFTSPLHF. Variable domain in full (rest from reference TRBV7-3 and TRBJ1-6): GAGVSQTPSNKVTEKGKYVELRCDPISGHTALYWYRQSLGQGPEFLIYFQGTGAADDSGLPNDRFFAVRPEGSVSTLKIQRTERGDSAVYLCASSLGTGFTSPLHFGNGTRLTVT.

The DNA of the CDR3 is TGTGCCAGCAGCTCGTTAGGGACAGGGTCAACTGAAGCTTTCTTT. Translating gives CASSSLGTGSTEAFF. The chain uses TRBV5-8 and TRBJ1-1, with 9 positions matching TRBD1. The CDR3 is 15 amino acids. J was trimmed by 5 bases and V by 3 bases; bases with no gene match: 8. Germline V gives CDR1 SGHTS, CDR2 YDEGEE.

V usage is TRBV7-3 and J usage is TRBJ2-2; no clear D gene. CDR1 SGHTA and CDR2 FQGTGA come from the germline V gene. CDR3 length: 15 amino acids. The V end lost 6 bases, the J end lost 0 bases, and 11 bases lay between the germline ends. CDR3 in amino acids: CASSDRTTNTGELFF. As DNA, the CDR3 is TGTGCCAGCAGTGATCGCACAACGAACACCGGGGAGCTGTTTTTT.

CDR3 in amino acids: CASSRDGTGELFF. The CDR3, as DNA: TGTGCCAGCAGCCGCGACGGAACCGGGGAGCTGTTTTTT. The chain links TRBV7-2 to TRBJ2-2; D gene unclear. Germline CDR1 reads SGHTA; CDR2 reads FQGNSA. Between the trimmed V and J ends, which lost 5 bases and 5 bases, there was a span of 9 bases. This CDR3 region has 13 residues.

CDR3 region: CASSVEVGGGLGAQHF. CDR3 DNA sequence: TGTGCCAGCAGCGTAGAAGTAGGGGGCGGCTTAGGAGCCCAGCATTTT. This rearrangement joins TRBV9 to TRBJ1-5; TRBD1 agrees at 7 bases. Per germline, CDR1 SGDLS and CDR2 YYNGEE. The CDR3 spans 16 residues. Unmatched junction bases numbered 14, after V lost 0 bases and J lost 11 bases.

CDR3 sequence reads: CATSPGPGPGNTIYF. The CDR3 nucleotides read TGTGCCACCAGCCCCGGGCCAGGTCCTGGAAACACCATATATTTT. The chain uses TRBV15 and TRBJ1-3, with unresolved D. The CDR3 totals 15 residues. Trimming removed 5 bases from V and 2 bases from J, with 13 bases in between. Germline lookup yields CDR1 LNHNV and CDR2 YYDKDF (reference sequence).

The chain recombines TRBV19 with TRBJ2-7, with a possible D match to TRBD1 (6 bases). The CDR3 contains 11 residues. Germline lookup yields CDR1 LNHDA and CDR2 SQIVND (reference sequence). The germline V and J ends were trimmed by 5 bases and 4 bases, with 6 bases remaining between them. The chain's CDR3 is CASSDRYEQYF. CDR3 coding DNA: TGTGCCAGTAGTGACAGGTACGAGCAGTACTTC.

V is TRBV29-1 and J is TRBJ1-2; D not resolved. From germline, CDR1 is SQVTM and CDR2 ANQGSEA. Deletions cut 4 bases from V and 3 bases from J, with 9 bases between. The CDR3 extends over 12 amino acids. The CDR3 here is CSVGGIYYGYTF. In DNA, the CDR3 is TGCAGCGTTGGAGGAATCTACTATGGCTACACCTTC.

The J gene is TRBJ1-4, the V gene TRBV28; the D is unclear. Trimming took off 2 bases at V and 6 bases at J, with 16 bases between the two ends. In germline, CDR1 is MDHEN, CDR2 SYDVKM. The CDR3 is made up of 16 amino acids. CDR3: CASSLGSGRWDEKLFF. Here the CDR3 DNA reads TGTGCCAGCAGTTTAGGTTCAGGACGGTGGGATGAAAAACTGTTTTTT.

The chain combines TRBV27 with TRBJ2-7; 8 nucleotides agree with TRBD1. The CDR3 is 14 amino acids. CDR1 is MNHEY and CDR2 is SMNVEV in the germline V gene (reference sequence). Trimming at V came to 2 bases and at J to 7 bases, leaving 7 bases not matched to a gene. The CDR3 spells CASSLVQGAGEQYF. The CDR3 DNA follows: TGTGCCAGCAGTTTAGTTCAGGGGGCGGGGGAGCAGTACTTC.

This sequence joins TRBV19 and TRBJ2-4; a possible D gene is TRBD1 (6 bases). The V end lost 9 bases, the J end lost 0 bases, and 12 bases lay between the germline ends. Per germline, CDR1 LNHDA and CDR2 SQIVND (reference sequence). The CDR3 has 14 residues. Written as DNA, the CDR3 is TGTGCCAGCCCACAGGGTCTAGCCAAAAACATTCAGTACTTC. This codes for CASPQGLAKNIQYF.

The gene calls are TRBV28 and TRBJ2-7, with 10 bases that match TRBD1. This CDR3 spans 14 amino acids. V trimming: 2 bases; J trimming: 6 bases; junction bases outside the gene matches: 4. Germline loops: CDR1 MDHEN, CDR2 SYDVKM. DNA of the CDR3: TGTGCCAGCAGTTTAATGGGACAGGGGTTCGAGCAGTACTTC. It yields the protein CASSLMGQGFEQYF.

The chain uses TRBV3-1 (or the pseudogene TRBV3-2) and TRBJ1-2, with D tentatively TRBD1 (6 bases). The V gene's germline CDR1 is LGHDT and CDR2 YNNKEL (reference sequence). This CDR3 is built from 13 residues. Trimming cost V 1 base and J 8 bases, with 11 bases left between them. The DNA for the CDR3 is TGTGCCAGCAGCCAAGTACGAGGGGGAGGCTACACCTTC. This translates into CASSQVRGGGYTF.